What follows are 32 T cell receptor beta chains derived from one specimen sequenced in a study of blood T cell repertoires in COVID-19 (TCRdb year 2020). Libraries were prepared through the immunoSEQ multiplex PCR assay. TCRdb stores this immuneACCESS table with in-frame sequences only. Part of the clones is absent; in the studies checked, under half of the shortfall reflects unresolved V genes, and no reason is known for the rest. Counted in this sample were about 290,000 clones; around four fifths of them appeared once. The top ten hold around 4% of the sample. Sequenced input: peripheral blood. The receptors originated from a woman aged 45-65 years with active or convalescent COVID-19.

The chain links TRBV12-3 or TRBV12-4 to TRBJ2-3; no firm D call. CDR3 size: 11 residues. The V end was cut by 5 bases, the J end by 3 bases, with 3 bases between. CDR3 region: CASSVTDTQYF. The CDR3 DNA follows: TGTGCCAGCAGTGTAACAGATACGCAGTATTTT.

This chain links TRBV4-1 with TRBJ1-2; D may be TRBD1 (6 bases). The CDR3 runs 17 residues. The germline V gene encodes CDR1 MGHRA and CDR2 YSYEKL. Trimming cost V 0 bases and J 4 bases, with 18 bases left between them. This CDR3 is CASSQDPFRQDSYGYTF. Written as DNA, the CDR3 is TGCGCCAGCAGCCAAGACCCCTTCAGACAGGATTCCTATGGCTACACCTTC.

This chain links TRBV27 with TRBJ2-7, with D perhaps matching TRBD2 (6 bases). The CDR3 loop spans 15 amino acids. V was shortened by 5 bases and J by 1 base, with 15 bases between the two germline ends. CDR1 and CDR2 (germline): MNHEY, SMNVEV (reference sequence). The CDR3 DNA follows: TGTGCCAGCAGTCAAAGGGGACTGGGGTCCTACGAGCAGTACTTC. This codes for CASSQRGLGSYEQYF.

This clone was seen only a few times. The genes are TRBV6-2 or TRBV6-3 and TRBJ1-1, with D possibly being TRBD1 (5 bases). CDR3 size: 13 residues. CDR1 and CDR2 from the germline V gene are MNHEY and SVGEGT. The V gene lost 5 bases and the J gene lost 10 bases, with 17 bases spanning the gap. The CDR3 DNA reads TGTGCCAGCAGTCCAGACAGCGATAGTTCAGCTTTCTTT. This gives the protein CASSPDSDSSAFF.

The CDR3 DNA reads TGTGCCAGCAGCCAAGATCTACTAGCGGGACGGGAGACCCAGTACTTC. This codes for CASSQDLLAGRETQYF. This sequence joins TRBV3-1 (or the pseudogene TRBV3-2) and TRBJ2-5, with 10 bases lining up with TRBD2. Germline V gene lookup returns CDR1 LGHDT and CDR2 YNNKEL (reference sequence). V was clipped by 0 bases and J by 5 bases; unmatched bases: 6. The CDR3 loop spans 16 amino acids.

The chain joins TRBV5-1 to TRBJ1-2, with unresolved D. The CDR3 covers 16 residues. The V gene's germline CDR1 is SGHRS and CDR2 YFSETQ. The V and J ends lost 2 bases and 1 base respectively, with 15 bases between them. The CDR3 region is CASSFGVGRNNYGYTF. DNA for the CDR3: TGCGCCAGCAGCTTCGGGGTAGGCAGGAATAACTATGGCTACACCTTC.

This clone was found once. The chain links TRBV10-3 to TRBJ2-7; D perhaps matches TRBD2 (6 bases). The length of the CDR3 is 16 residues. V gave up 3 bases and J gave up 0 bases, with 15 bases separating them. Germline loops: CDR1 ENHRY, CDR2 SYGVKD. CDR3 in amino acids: CAISDVGGPVSYEQYF. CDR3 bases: TGTGCCATCAGTGATGTGGGGGGTCCCGTCTCCTACGAGCAGTACTTC.

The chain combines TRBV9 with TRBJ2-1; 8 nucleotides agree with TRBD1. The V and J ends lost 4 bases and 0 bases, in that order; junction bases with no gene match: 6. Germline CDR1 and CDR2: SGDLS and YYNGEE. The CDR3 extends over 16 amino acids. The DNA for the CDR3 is TGTGCCAGCAGCCTCAGGGGGCAAAGCTCCTACAATGAGCAGTTCTTC. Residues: CASSLRGQSSYNEQFF.

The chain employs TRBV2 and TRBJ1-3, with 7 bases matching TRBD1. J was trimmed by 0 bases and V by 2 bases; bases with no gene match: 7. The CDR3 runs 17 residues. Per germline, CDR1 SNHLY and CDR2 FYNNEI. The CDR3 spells CASSESGDRFSGNTIYF. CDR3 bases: TGTGCCAGCAGTGAATCAGGGGACAGATTCTCTGGAAACACCATATATTTT.

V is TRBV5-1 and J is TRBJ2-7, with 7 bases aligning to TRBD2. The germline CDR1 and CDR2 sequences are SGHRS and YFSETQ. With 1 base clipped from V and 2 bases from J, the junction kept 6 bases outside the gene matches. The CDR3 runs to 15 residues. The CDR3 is CASSLSSSGAYEQYF. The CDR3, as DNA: TGCGCCAGCAGCTTGAGTTCTAGCGGTGCCTACGAGCAGTACTTC.

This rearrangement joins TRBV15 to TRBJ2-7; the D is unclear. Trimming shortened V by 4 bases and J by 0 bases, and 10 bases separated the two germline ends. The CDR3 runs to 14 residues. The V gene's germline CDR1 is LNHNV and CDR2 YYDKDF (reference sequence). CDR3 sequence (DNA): TGTGCCACCAGCACCATTCGCGGCTCCTACGAGCAGTACTTC. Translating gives CATSTIRGSYEQYF.

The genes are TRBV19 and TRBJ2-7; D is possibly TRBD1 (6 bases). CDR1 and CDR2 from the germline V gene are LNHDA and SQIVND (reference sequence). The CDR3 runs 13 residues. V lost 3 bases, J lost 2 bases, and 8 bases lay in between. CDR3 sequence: CASSMAGAYEQYF. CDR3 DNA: TGTGCCAGTAGTATGGCAGGGGCCTACGAGCAGTACTTC.

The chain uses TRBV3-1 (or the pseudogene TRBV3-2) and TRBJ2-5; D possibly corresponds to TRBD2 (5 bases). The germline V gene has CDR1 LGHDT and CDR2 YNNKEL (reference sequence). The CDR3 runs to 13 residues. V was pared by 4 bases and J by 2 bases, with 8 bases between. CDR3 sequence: CASSLLVQETQYF. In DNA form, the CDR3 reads TGTGCCAGCAGCCTACTAGTACAAGAGACCCAGTACTTC.

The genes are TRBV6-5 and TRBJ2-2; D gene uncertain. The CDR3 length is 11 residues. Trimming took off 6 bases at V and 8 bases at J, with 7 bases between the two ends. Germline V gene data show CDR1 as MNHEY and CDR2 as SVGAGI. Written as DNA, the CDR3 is TGTGCCAGCAGGAACTATGGGGAGCTGTTTTTT. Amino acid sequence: CASRNYGELFF.

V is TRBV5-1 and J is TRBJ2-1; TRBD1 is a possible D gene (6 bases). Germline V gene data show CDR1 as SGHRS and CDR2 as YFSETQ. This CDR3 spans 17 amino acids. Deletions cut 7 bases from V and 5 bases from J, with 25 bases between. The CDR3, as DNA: TGCGCCAGCGCCCGAGTTACAGGGCCTAGAGAAGACAATGAGCAGTTCTTC. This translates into CASARVTGPREDNEQFF.

CDR3 in amino acids: CASSLADSRGELFF. The CDR3 nucleotides are TGTGCCAGCAGCTTGGCGGACAGTCGCGGGGAGCTGTTTTTT. J is TRBJ2-2 and V is TRBV5-4, with D maybe TRBD1 (6 bases). V gave up 0 bases and J gave up 7 bases, with 10 bases separating them. This CDR3 spans 14 amino acids. CDR1 SGHNT and CDR2 YYREEE come from the germline V gene (reference sequence).

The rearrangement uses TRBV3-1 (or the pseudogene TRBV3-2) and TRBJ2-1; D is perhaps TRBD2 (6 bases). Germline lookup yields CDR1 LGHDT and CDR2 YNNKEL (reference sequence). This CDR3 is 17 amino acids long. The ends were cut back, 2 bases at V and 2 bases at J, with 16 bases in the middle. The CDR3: CASSQILSGTTYNEQFF. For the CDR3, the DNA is TGTGCCAGCAGCCAAATTCTTAGCGGAACTACCTACAATGAGCAGTTCTTC.

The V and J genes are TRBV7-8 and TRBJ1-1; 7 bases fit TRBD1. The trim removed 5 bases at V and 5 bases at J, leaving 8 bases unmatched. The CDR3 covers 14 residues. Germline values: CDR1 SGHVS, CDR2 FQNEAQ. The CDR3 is CASSRRDRTTEAFF. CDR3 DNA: TGTGCCAGCAGCCGGCGGGACAGAACTACTGAAGCTTTCTTT.

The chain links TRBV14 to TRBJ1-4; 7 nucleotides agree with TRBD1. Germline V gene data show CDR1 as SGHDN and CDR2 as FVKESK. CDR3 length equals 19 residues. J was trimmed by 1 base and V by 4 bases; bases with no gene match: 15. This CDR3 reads CASSPRDSLKGGTNEKLFF. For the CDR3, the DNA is TGTGCCAGCAGCCCCCGGGACAGCCTAAAAGGTGGAACTAATGAAAAACTGTTTTTT. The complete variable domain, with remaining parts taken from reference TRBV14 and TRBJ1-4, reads EAGVTQFPSHSVIEKGQTVTLRCDPISGHDNLYWYRRVMGKEIKFLLHFVKESKQDESGMPNNRFLAERTGGTYSTLKVQPAELEDSGVYFCASSPRDSLKGGTNEKLFFGSGTQLSVL.

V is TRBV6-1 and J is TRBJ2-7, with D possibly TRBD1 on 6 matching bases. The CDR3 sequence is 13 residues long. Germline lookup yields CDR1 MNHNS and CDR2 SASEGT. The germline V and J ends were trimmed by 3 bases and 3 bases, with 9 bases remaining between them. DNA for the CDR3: TGTGCCAGCAGTGATGTACAGGGCTACGAGCAGTACTTC. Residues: CASSDVQGYEQYF.

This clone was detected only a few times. CDR3 DNA sequence: TGTGCCAGCAGCCGCTACTACGAGCAGTACTTC. Encoded protein: CASSRYYEQYF. The V and J genes are TRBV12-3 or TRBV12-4 and TRBJ2-7; D ambiguous. The CDR3 extends over 11 amino acids. V lost 6 bases and J 3 bases, leaving 6 bases between the germline ends.

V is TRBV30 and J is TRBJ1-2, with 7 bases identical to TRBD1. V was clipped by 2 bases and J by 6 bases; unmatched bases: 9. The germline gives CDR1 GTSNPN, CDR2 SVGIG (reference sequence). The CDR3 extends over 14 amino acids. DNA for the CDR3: TGTGCCTGGAGTATTCTTGGGACAGTTGATGGCTACACCTTC. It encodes CAWSILGTVDGYTF.

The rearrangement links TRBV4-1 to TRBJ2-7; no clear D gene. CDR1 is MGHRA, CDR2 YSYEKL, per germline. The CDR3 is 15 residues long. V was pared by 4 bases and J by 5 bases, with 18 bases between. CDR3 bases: TGCGCCAGCAGCCCCAGAGGAGCAAGTAGCCACGAGCAGTACTTC. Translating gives CASSPRGASSHEQYF.

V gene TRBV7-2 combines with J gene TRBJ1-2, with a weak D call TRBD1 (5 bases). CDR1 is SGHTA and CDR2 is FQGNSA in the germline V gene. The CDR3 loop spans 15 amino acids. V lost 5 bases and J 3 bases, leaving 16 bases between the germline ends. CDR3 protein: CASSQMTQVHYGYTF. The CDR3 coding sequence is TGTGCCAGCAGCCAAATGACACAGGTCCACTATGGCTACACCTTC. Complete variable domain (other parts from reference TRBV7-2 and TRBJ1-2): GAGVSQSPSNKVTEKGKDVELRCDPISGHTALYWYRQSLGQGLEFLIYFQGNSAPDKSGLPSDRFSAERTGGSVSTLTIQRTQQEDSAVYLCASSQMTQVHYGYTFGSGTRLTVV.

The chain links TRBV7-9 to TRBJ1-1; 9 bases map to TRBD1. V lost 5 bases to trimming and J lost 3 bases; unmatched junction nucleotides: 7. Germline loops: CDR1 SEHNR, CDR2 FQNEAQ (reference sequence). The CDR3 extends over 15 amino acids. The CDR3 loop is CASSLGQGKDTEAFF. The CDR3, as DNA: TGTGCCAGCAGCCTAGGACAGGGGAAGGACACTGAAGCTTTCTTT.

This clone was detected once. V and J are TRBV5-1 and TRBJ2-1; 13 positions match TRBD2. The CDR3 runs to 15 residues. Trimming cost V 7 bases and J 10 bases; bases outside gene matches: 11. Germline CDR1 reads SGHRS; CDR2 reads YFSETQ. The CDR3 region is CASEQGLAGEGEQFF. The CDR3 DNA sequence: TGCGCCAGCGAACAAGGACTAGCGGGAGAGGGGGAGCAGTTCTTC.

Written as DNA, the CDR3 is TGTGCCACCAGCAGAGCGGGTATAAACACTGAAGCTTTCTTT. As protein: CATSRAGINTEAFF. The chain links TRBV15 to TRBJ1-1; no clear D. V was pared by 1 base and J by 2 bases, with 8 bases between. Germline V gene data show CDR1 as LNHNV and CDR2 as YYDKDF (reference sequence). This CDR3 region has 14 residues.

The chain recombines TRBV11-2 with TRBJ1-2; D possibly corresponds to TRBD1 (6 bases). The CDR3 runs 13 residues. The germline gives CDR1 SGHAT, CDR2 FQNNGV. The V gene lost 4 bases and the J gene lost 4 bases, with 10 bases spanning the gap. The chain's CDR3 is CASSSGQSYGYTF. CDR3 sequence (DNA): TGTGCCAGCAGCTCCGGACAGAGCTATGGCTACACCTTC.

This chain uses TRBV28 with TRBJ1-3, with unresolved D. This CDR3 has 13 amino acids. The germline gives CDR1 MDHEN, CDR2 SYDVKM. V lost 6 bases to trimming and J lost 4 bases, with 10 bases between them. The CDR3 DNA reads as TGTGCCAGCAGATGGGGAGCAGGAAACACCATATATTTT. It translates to CASRWGAGNTIYF.

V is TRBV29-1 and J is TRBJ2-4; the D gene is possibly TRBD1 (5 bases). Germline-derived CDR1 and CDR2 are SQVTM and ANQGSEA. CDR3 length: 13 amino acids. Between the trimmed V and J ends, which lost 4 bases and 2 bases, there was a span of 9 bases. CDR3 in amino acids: CSVGRGPKNIQYF. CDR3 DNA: TGCAGCGTTGGTAGGGGCCCCAAAAACATTCAGTACTTC.

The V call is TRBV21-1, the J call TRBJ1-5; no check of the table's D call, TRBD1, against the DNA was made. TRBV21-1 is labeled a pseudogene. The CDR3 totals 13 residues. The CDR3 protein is CASSSTDNQPQHF. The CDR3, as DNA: TGTGCCAGCAGCTCGACAGATAATCAACCCCAGCATTTT.

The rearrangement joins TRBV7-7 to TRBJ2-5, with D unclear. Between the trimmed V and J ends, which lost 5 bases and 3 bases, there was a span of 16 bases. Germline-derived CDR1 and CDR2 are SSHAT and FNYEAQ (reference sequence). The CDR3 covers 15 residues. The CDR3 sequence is CASSKIRRSEETQYF. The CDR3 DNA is TGTGCCAGCAGCAAAATCCGGCGGAGCGAAGAGACCCAGTACTTC.